This T cell receptor beta chain originates from a study of blood T cell repertoires in COVID-19. Study information: The United States, Italy and Spain were the sources of the acute and convalescent COVID-19 samples. In each case, the material was cDNA or gDNA derived from T cells, B-cell-depleted T cells, or PBMCs.

Original handling: Reference gene primer amplification gave estimated nucleated cell counts. Generated by immunoSEQ multiplex PCR, the TCRdb table keeps only in-frame clones and is missing some. Clone size and V and J calls were adopted from that table, with D and trimming inferred from the DNA. The repertoire has around 80,000 clones, around 83% of them found once; the top ten carry 27%. V dropped 8 bases and J dropped 7; count of bases not matched to a gene: 5. The germline V gene has CDR1 WSHSY and CDR2 SAAADI. The CDR3 is made up of 12 amino acids. The sequenced material came from peripheral blood. This rearrangement joins TRBV10-2 to TRBJ1-1, with 9 bases that match TRBD1. The origin of this receptor is a human donor in a cohort sampled during active COVID-19. In DNA form, the CDR3 reads TGCGCCAGCTTACAGGGGGCCGGTGAAGCTTTCTTT. The encoded protein is CASLQGAGEAFF.